This T cell receptor beta chain was sequenced in a study of T cell changes during pregnancy in multiple sclerosis. V was trimmed by 2 bases and J by 2 bases, leaving 11 bases between them. CDR1 SGHDT and CDR2 YYEEEE come from the germline V gene. The CDR3 has 15 residues. Sequencing was performed with immunoSEQ multiplex PCR; in TCRdb, only in-frame clones are kept and a portion is missing. This sample has roughly 120,000 clones, with under 95% found just once. The TCR sequence derives from a female donor with multiple sclerosis, enrolled in a pregnancy study. The sequencing used peripheral blood, collected before pregnancy. The gene calls are TRBV5-6 and TRBJ2-1; D is possibly TRBD1 (5 bases). The CDR3 loop reads CASSFMKGTYNEQFF. DNA of the CDR3: TGTGCCAGCAGCTTCATGAAGGGGACCTACAATGAGCAGTTCTTC.